One sample yielded the 8 T cell receptor beta chains listed below, sequenced in a study of T-cell reconstitution after alpha-beta-depleted transplantation in children. Unique molecular identifiers were used to barcode this TCRbeta library. TCRdb fed the PCR reads into MiXCR, producing one record per CDR3 protein. The table shows 580,000 or so distinct CDR3 sequences, with more than 20% occurring only once. Sequenced here: PBMCs, mostly from graft donor cells, sampled 360 days after TCRalphabeta/CD19-depleted stem cell transplant. Receptors originate from a boy under three years old who had a stem cell transplant for acute myeloid leukemia, so the T cells may come from the graft donor.

This clonotype was found a few times. This chain joins TRBV6-1 and TRBJ1-2; D not resolved. The CDR3 length is 14 residues. CDR1 and CDR2 (germline): MNHNS, SASEGT. Trimming took 6 bases from V and 4 from J, leaving 15 bases between them. CDR3 in amino acids: CASSPYGNFYGYTF. The CDR3 DNA is TGTGCCAGCAGCCCTTATGGGAATTTCTATGGCTACACCTTC.

The CDR3 protein is CASSAGEGPNYGYTF. CDR3 nucleotide sequence: TGTGCCAGCAGCGCTGGGGAAGGGCCGAACTATGGCTACACCTTC. The V and J genes are TRBV9 and TRBJ1-2; D uncertain. This CDR3 is 15 amino acids long. Trimming stripped 3 bases from V and 2 bases from J, with 14 bases between. Germline CDR1 reads SGDLS; CDR2 reads YYNGEE.

This chain joins TRBV6-2 or TRBV6-3 and TRBJ2-2, with 16 bases identical to TRBD2. Germline CDR1 is MNHEY and CDR2 is SVGEGT. The CDR3 is made up of 19 amino acids. V gave up 0 bases and J gave up 3 bases; unmatched junction bases: 4. CDR3 nucleotides: TGTGCCAGCAGTTACTCGGGACTAGCGGGGGGGCCGCACACCGGGGAGCTGTTTTTT. As protein: CASSYSGLAGGPHTGELFF.

The V and J genes are TRBV7-2 and TRBJ2-5; unclear D gene. This CDR3 comprises 16 residues. Germline CDR1 is SGHTA and CDR2 is FQGNSA. The ends were cut back, 2 bases at V and 1 base at J, with 14 bases in the middle. The CDR3 DNA follows: TGTGCCAGCAGCTTATTTGTTGCGGCAATCCAAGAGACCCAGTACTTC. Translation: CASSLFVAAIQETQYF.

This clonotype was seen many times. The gene calls are TRBV7-7 and TRBJ2-2; D is unclear. V was shortened by 0 bases and J by 4 bases, with 9 bases between the two germline ends. The CDR3 is 15 amino acids. Per the germline V gene, CDR1 is SSHAT and CDR2 is FNYEAQ (reference sequence). The CDR3 DNA follows: TGTGCCAGCAGCTTAGCGGGTCCGACCACCGGGGAGCTGTTTTTT. Its protein is CASSLAGPTTGELFF.

This clonotype was observed a few times. The V gene is TRBV5-6, the J gene TRBJ2-6, with 7 bases identical to TRBD2. CDR3 length equals 15 residues. CDR1 is SGHDT, CDR2 YYEEEE, per germline. V lost 4 bases, J lost 2 bases, and 3 bases stayed unmatched. For the CDR3, the DNA is TGTGCCAGCAGCCCCCGGGGGGCTGGGGCCAACGTCCTGACTTTC. Its protein product is CASSPRGAGANVLTF.

The chain combines TRBV6-1 with TRBJ2-7; 10 bases match TRBD1. Germline V gene data show CDR1 as MNHNS and CDR2 as SASEGT. V lost 6 bases, J lost 4 bases, and 9 bases stayed unmatched. The CDR3 has 15 residues. CDR3 coding DNA: TGTGCCAGCAGCCTGGGACAGGGGAAAATTTACGAGCAGTACGTC. The encoded protein is CASSLGQGKIYEQYV.

This clonotype appeared many times. The chain has TRBV7-2 and TRBJ2-1; no clear D. V shed 3 bases and J shed 9 bases, with 12 bases lying between them. Germline CDR1 and CDR2: SGHTA and FQGNSA. The CDR3 runs 13 residues. CDR3: CASSFAVRGEQFF. The CDR3 DNA reads TGTGCCAGCAGCTTTGCCGTCCGAGGTGAGCAGTTCTTC.